The clone carrying this T cell receptor (beta chain) has a count of ten or more. Antigen: not known. The TCR alpha and TCR beta cDNA libraries, bearing sample barcodes and UMIs, were generated by 5'RACE using constant-segment primers. TCRdb re-called the 5' RACE reads through MiXCR, storing one row per CDR3 protein. The table records around 160,000 distinct CDR3 sequences, under 14% of them present only once. This entry comes from a study of T-cell memory formation after mild COVID-19. Findings and caveats of the study: A subset of responding clones appeared in pre-infection memory, suggesting cross-reactive memory joined. Clones contracting over day 15 to 85 were CD4/CD8 balanced, with later expanders leaning CD4+.

Germline values: CDR1 SNHLY, CDR2 FYNNEI. Trimming left V 2 bases short and J 1 base short, with 9 bases between. This CDR3 has 14 residues. The clonotype was recovered from a man aged 18-30 years who had mild COVID-19 (a few samples of this study predate the infection). Cell type and time point are not known. The V gene is TRBV2, the J gene TRBJ2-7, with unresolved D. Sequenced input: PBMCs or a T cell subset sorted from them (not recorded which). The CDR3 nucleotides are TGTGCCAGCAGTGAATGGTTTTCTTCCTACGAGCAGTACTTC. Translated, it gives CASSEWFSSYEQYF. Looking up the rest from reference TRBV2 and TRBJ2-7 gives the full variable domain: EPEVTQTPSHQVTQMGQEVILRCVPISNHLYFYWYRQILGQKVEFLVSFYNNEISEKSEIFDDQFSVERPDGSNFTLKIRSTKLEDSAMYFCASSEWFSSYEQYFGPGTRLTVT.